These 21 T cell receptor beta chains came from one sample sequenced in a study of a mutant IDH1 vaccine in newly diagnosed glioma. Indicated time point: week 5, during vaccination. Every vaccination contained 300 ug of the mutant IDH1 20-mer peptide and was paired with topical imiquimod. The method was immunoSEQ multiplex PCR; TCRdb's version includes in-frame clones alone and lacks a portion of them. The data show about 56,000 clones, with 75% to 90% seen just once and approximately 4.6% held by the top ten. These receptors are not linked to any known antigen. The material was PBMCs, obtained from a glioma patient whose treatment included an IDH1 peptide vaccine. The receptors originated from a woman aged 40-49 years with glioma.

This chain uses TRBV5-1 with TRBJ2-7; 7 nucleotides align to TRBD2. The CDR3 runs 15 residues. V shed 3 bases and J 1 base; nucleotides not matched to a gene: 7. Germline V gene data show CDR1 as SGHRS and CDR2 as YFSETQ. CDR3 loop: CASSWGTSVSYEQYF. The CDR3 bases are TGCGCCAGCAGCTGGGGTACTAGCGTTTCCTACGAGCAGTACTTC.

The chain joins TRBV6-1 to TRBJ2-7; the D is unclear. The CDR3 sequence is 13 residues long. V lost 4 bases and J 3 bases, leaving 10 bases between the germline ends. Germline loops: CDR1 MNHNS, CDR2 SASEGT. CDR3 sequence (DNA): TGTGCCAGCAGTGCTCTGGCAGGCTACGAGCAGTACTTC. It translates to CASSALAGYEQYF.

This sequence joins TRBV6-5 and TRBJ1-3; D is undetermined. Trimming pared 2 bases from V and 0 bases from J, leaving 11 bases between. The CDR3 contains 16 residues. Germline V gene data show CDR1 as MNHEY and CDR2 as SVGAGI. This chain's CDR3 is CASSYRTRPSGNTIYF. The CDR3 nucleotides are TGTGCCAGCAGTTACCGTACACGCCCCTCTGGAAACACCATATATTTT.

The chain has TRBV7-8 and TRBJ2-1; 10 positions match TRBD2. The V gene end was trimmed by 3 bases and the J gene end by 6 bases; junction bases not matched to a gene: 5. The CDR3 sequence is 15 residues long. Germline V CDR1 and CDR2: SGHVS, FQNEAQ. CDR3 sequence reads: CASSFNSGRGNEQFF. CDR3 bases: TGTGCCAGCAGCTTCAACAGCGGGAGGGGCAATGAGCAGTTCTTC.

The chain links TRBV7-8 to TRBJ2-7, with 8 nucleotides matching TRBD1. The CDR3 is 14 amino acids. V shed 4 bases, J shed 2 bases, and the junction held 4 bases outside the gene matches. Germline loops: CDR1 SGHVS, CDR2 FQNEAQ. CDR3 bases: TGTGCCAGCAGCTCACTGACAGGGGCCTACGAGCAGTACTTC. This translates into CASSSLTGAYEQYF.

This clone has more than one count but fewer than ten. This chain connects TRBV7-9 to TRBJ2-1, with D perhaps TRBD2 (6 bases). CDR3 length: 16 amino acids. Germline values: CDR1 SEHNR, CDR2 FQNEAQ (reference sequence). Trimming left V 1 base short and J 9 bases short, with 19 bases between. Here the CDR3 DNA reads TGTGCCAGCAGCTTAGTAAGGCCGGCTAGCGCAAGTGAGCAGTTCTTC. Protein product: CASSLVRPASASEQFF.

In this sample, this clone turned up once. The chain carries TRBV6-4 and TRBJ1-1; D uncertain. With 5 bases removed from V and 0 bases from J, the gap between germline ends came to 19 bases. This CDR3 has 17 amino acids. Germline loops: CDR1 MRHNA, CDR2 SNTAGT. CDR3 in DNA: TGTGCCAGCAGTAGTGGCAGGTGGTCTAGAATGAACACTGAAGCTTTCTTT. This encodes CASSSGRWSRMNTEAFF.

This clone was seen only once. This sequence joins TRBV19 and TRBJ1-3, with D uncertain. Trimming removed 6 bases at V and 0 bases at J, with 6 bases between. CDR1 LNHDA and CDR2 SQIVND come from the germline V gene (reference sequence). The CDR3 loop spans 13 amino acids. The CDR3 bases are TGTGCCAGTAGCGCGGTCTCTGGAAACACCATATATTTT. Translating gives CASSAVSGNTIYF.

The V call is TRBV27, the J call TRBJ1-2; D is ambiguous. The CDR3 contains 14 residues. From germline, CDR1 is MNHEY and CDR2 SMNVEV (reference sequence). V lost 0 bases and J 8 bases, leaving 13 bases between the germline ends. As DNA, the CDR3 is TGTGCCAGCAGTTTATCCGCCGGGGTAGTAGGCTACACCTTC. It specifies CASSLSAGVVGYTF.

The DNA for the CDR3 is TGTGCCAGCAGCATCTACAGGGTAGGCACCGGGGAGCTGTTTTTT. Translation: CASSIYRVGTGELFF. The rearrangement joins TRBV27 to TRBJ2-2; D may be TRBD1 (6 bases). The germline CDR1 and CDR2 sequences are MNHEY and SMNVEV (reference sequence). CDR3 size: 15 residues. Trimming took 6 bases from V and 4 from J, leaving 15 bases between them.

The chain carries TRBV29-1 and TRBJ1-1, with TRBD1 identical over 8 bases. CDR1 and CDR2 from the germline V gene are SQVTM and ANQGSEA. The CDR3 has 13 residues. The V segment lost 7 bases and the J segment 0 bases; nucleotides outside the gene matches: 4. The CDR3 bases are TGCAGCGGACGACAGGGGATGAACACTGAAGCTTTCTTT. The encoded protein is CSGRQGMNTEAFF.

The chain recombines TRBV6-5 with TRBJ2-5; 16 bases are shared with TRBD2. J lost 5 bases, V lost 0 bases, and 0 bases had no gene match. The V gene's germline CDR1 is MNHEY and CDR2 SVGAGI. The CDR3 has 16 residues. CDR3 in amino acids: CASSYSGLAGGETQYF. The CDR3 DNA sequence: TGTGCCAGCAGTTACTCGGGACTAGCGGGAGGGGAGACCCAGTACTTC.

V and J are TRBV28 and TRBJ1-1; no reliable D call. Trimming pared 10 bases from V and 6 bases from J, leaving 12 bases between. The CDR3 has 11 amino acids. CDR1 and CDR2 from the germline V gene are MDHEN and SYDVKM. This CDR3 is CAIGRVAEAFF. The CDR3 nucleotides read TGTGCCATTGGTCGTGTGGCTGAAGCTTTCTTT.

The V and J genes are TRBV7-8 and TRBJ1-2; a possible D gene is TRBD1 (6 bases). The V gene lost 3 bases and the J gene lost 0 bases, with 11 bases spanning the gap. CDR3 length: 15 amino acids. CDR1 and CDR2 from the germline V gene are SGHVS and FQNEAQ. In DNA form, the CDR3 reads TGTGCCAGCAGCTTCGGGACACGACCTAACTATGGCTACACCTTC. Translation: CASSFGTRPNYGYTF.

The chain has TRBV5-1 and TRBJ1-4; 7 bases are shared with TRBD1. The germline V gene has CDR1 SGHRS and CDR2 YFSETQ. J lost 4 bases, V lost 2 bases, and 5 bases had no gene match. CDR3 size: 15 residues. For the CDR3, the DNA is TGCGCCAGCAGCTTATTTCAGGGGGGTAATGAAAAACTGTTTTTT. Protein: CASSLFQGGNEKLFF.

This clone was detected once. The J gene is TRBJ1-2, the V gene TRBV6-1, with D possibly being TRBD1 (5 bases). This CDR3 contains 13 residues. Germline V CDR1 and CDR2: MNHNS, SASEGT. Trimming pared 5 bases from V and 7 bases from J, leaving 14 bases between. The CDR3, as DNA: TGTGCCAGCAGTCTCACGGGGGTCGGTGGCTACACCTTC. This sequence encodes CASSLTGVGGYTF.

This sequence joins TRBV4-1 and TRBJ1-5; D is unclear. Trimming left V 3 bases short and J 3 bases short, with 3 bases between. Germline V gene data show CDR1 as MGHRA and CDR2 as YSYEKL. The CDR3 has 12 amino acids. This CDR3 is CASSHPNQPQHF. The DNA of the CDR3 is TGCGCCAGCAGCCATCCCAATCAGCCCCAGCATTTT.

This clone has just one count. This rearrangement joins TRBV4-1 to TRBJ2-7; either TRBD1 or TRBD2 may fit D (6 bases each). V shed 1 base and J shed 3 bases, with 13 bases lying between them. The CDR3 length is 15 residues. CDR1 and CDR2 (germline): MGHRA, YSYEKL. In DNA, the CDR3 is TGCGCCAGCAGCCAAGCTGGTGGAGGGGGCTACGAGCAGTACTTC. It is translated as CASSQAGGGGYEQYF.

The genes are TRBV5-1 and TRBJ2-1, with D possibly TRBD2 on 6 matching bases. V lost 0 bases and J lost 5, with 15 bases in between. The germline V gene encodes CDR1 SGHRS and CDR2 YFSETQ. The CDR3 covers 16 residues. The DNA for the CDR3 is TGCGCCAGCAGCTTGGAGGGGAGGCAGGGTCACAATGAGCAGTTCTTC. Protein product: CASSLEGRQGHNEQFF.

This rearrangement joins TRBV29-1 to TRBJ1-2; D is possibly TRBD1 (5 bases). Germline V lookup: CDR1 SQVTM, CDR2 ANQGSEA. Trimming shortened V by 3 bases and J by 3 bases, and 17 bases separated the two germline ends. This CDR3 is 15 amino acids long. CDR3 in DNA: TGCAGCGTTGATGGGCAGGGAAAGGTGGACTATGGCTACACCTTC. This sequence encodes CSVDGQGKVDYGYTF.

V usage is TRBV5-6 and J usage is TRBJ1-2; perhaps TRBD1 as D (5 bases). The CDR3 sequence is 13 residues long. Germline V gene sequence: CDR1 SGHDT, CDR2 YYEEEE. With 1 base removed from V and 7 bases from J, the gap between germline ends came to 11 bases. CDR3 amino acids: CASSLMGHAGYTF. Here the CDR3 DNA reads TGTGCCAGCAGCTTGATGGGGCACGCTGGCTACACCTTC. Variable domain in full (rest from reference TRBV5-6 and TRBJ1-2): DAGVTQSPTHLIKTRGQQVTLRCSPKSGHDTVSWYQQALGQGPQFIFQYYEEEERQRGNFPDRFSGHQFPNYSSELNVNALLLGDSALYLCASSLMGHAGYTFGSGTRLTVV.